The clone carrying this TCR beta chain was detected many times. Its specificity is unknown. The data derive from a study of T cells after yellow fever vaccination. CDR3 length: 16 amino acids. Trimming cost V 2 bases and J 0 bases, with 13 bases left between them. Germline V lookup: CDR1 SGHTA, CDR2 FQGNSA. Each CDR3 protein gets one entry after TCRdb re-called the 5' RACE reads with MiXCR. The sample includes hundreds of thousands of distinct CDR3 sequences, roughly 6.1% seen only once; the top ten take 14% to 15%. Study-level points and caveats: Boosting was followed by the reappearance of most primary-vaccination clones (around 95% CD4, 88% CD8).

This chain joins TRBV7-2 and TRBJ1-1; D remains ambiguous. The sequence derives from a man aged 30-40 years who received the YFV17D yellow fever vaccine. Sequenced material: PBMCs, taken 5 days after the yellow fever booster vaccination. CDR3 nucleotide sequence: TGTGCCAGCAGCTTAACCCCGGGCGCCATGAACACTGAAGCTTTCTTT. Translation gives CASSLTPGAMNTEAFF. The whole variable domain, filled in from reference TRBV7-2 and TRBJ1-1, reads GAGVSQSPSNKVTEKGKDVELRCDPISGHTALYWYRQSLGQGLEFLIYFQGNSAPDKSGLPSDRFSAERTGGSVSTLTIQRTQQEDSAVYLCASSLTPGAMNTEAFFGQGTRLTVV.